This entry concerns a single TCR beta chain. The target antigen is unknown. RNA in amounts of roughly 0.5 to 1 ug was reverse transcribed with random hexamers. One entry per CDR3 protein, called by TCRdb with MiXCR from the immunoSEQ multiplex PCR reads. The sample shows about 210,000 distinct CDR3 sequences, more than 85% of them seen only once. The sample is drawn from a study of CD8 T cells in Susac syndrome. Broader study findings: As acknowledged by the study, its TCR sequencing and HLA analysis included a relatively small number of individuals.

From blood CD8+ and CD4+ T cells, the TCR beta chain was sequenced. Control patients had untreated stable or active relapsing-remitting multiple sclerosis by revised McDonald criteria. Negative isolation yielded the CD8+ and CD4+ T cells, while FACS enriched the TEMRA cells. CDR1 and CDR2 (germline): PRHDT, FYEKMQ (reference sequence). The CDR3 has 18 residues. V gave up 5 bases and J gave up 3 bases; unmatched junction bases: 17. This TCR was sampled from a human donor with multiple sclerosis. Sequencing input: CD4+ T cells from PBMCs. The chain recombines TRBV13 with TRBJ2-7, with 9 positions matching TRBD2. CDR3 in DNA: TGTGCCAGCAGCGAAGCGGGGGGCGGCACCAAGACGCGCTACGAGCAGTACTTC. It is translated as CASSEAGGGTKTRYEQYF.